These 32 T cell receptor beta chains originate from one sample sequenced in a study of T cells after yellow fever vaccination. MiXCR, run by TCRdb on the 5' RACE reads, gives a single entry per CDR3 protein. The table has approximately 580,000 distinct CDR3 sequences, roughly a sixth seen once. The specimen was PBMCs, collected 5 to 6 days after the first yellow fever vaccination. These receptors originate from a man younger than 35 who received the YFV17D yellow fever vaccine.

V gene TRBV20-1 combines with J gene TRBJ1-3, with D unresolved. Between the trimmed V and J ends, which lost 1 base and 1 base, there was a span of 5 bases. This CDR3 comprises 13 residues. CDR1 and CDR2 (germline): DFQATT, SNEGSKA (reference sequence). The CDR3, as DNA: TGCAGTGCTAGAGGTATATCTGGAAACACCATATATTTT. Translating it yields CSARGISGNTIYF.

This clonotype was observed many times. The rearrangement uses TRBV30 and TRBJ2-1, with D unresolved. Looked up from germline, CDR1 is GTSNPN and CDR2 is SVGIG (reference sequence). The CDR3 contains 15 residues. With 0 bases removed from V and 0 bases from J, the gap between germline ends came to 9 bases. As DNA, the CDR3 is TGTGCCTGGAGTGTTGGTTCGAGCTCCTACAATGAGCAGTTCTTC. Amino acids: CAWSVGSSSYNEQFF.

This clonotype was seen a few times. The chain combines TRBV25-1 with TRBJ2-5; D call uncertain. Germline-derived CDR1 and CDR2 are MGHDK and SYGVNS. Between the trimmed V and J ends, which lost 2 bases and 4 bases, there was a span of 8 bases. CDR3 size: 13 residues. DNA for the CDR3: TGTGCCAGCAGTGAAGGCCGGGTAGAGACCCAGTACTTC. This encodes CASSEGRVETQYF.

CDR3 amino acids: CASSSGDLQETQYF. The CDR3 DNA reads TGTGCCAGCAGTTCGGGCGATCTTCAAGAGACCCAGTACTTC. This chain joins TRBV6-5 and TRBJ2-5; D ambiguous. Germline V lookup: CDR1 MNHEY, CDR2 SVGAGI. Trimming removed 4 bases at V and 2 bases at J, with 11 bases between. This CDR3 region has 14 residues.

The rearrangement joins TRBV11-2 to TRBJ2-1, with 8 bases identical to TRBD1. This CDR3 has 18 amino acids. The ends lost 3 bases at V and 0 bases at J; junction bases unmatched: 10. The germline V gene has CDR1 SGHAT and CDR2 FQNNGV. The CDR3 DNA sequence: TGTGCCAGCAGCTTCACAGGGGGATTAGCCAGCTCCTACAATGAGCAGTTCTTC. It specifies CASSFTGGLASSYNEQFF.

The chain employs TRBV11-2 and TRBJ2-2, with TRBD2 matching over 14 bases. Per the germline V gene, CDR1 is SGHAT and CDR2 is FQNNGV. The CDR3 runs 17 residues. V dropped 5 bases and J dropped 2; count of bases not matched to a gene: 4. The CDR3 loop reads CASSQGLAGANTGELFF. The CDR3 DNA reads as TGTGCCAGCAGCCAGGGACTAGCGGGGGCTAACACCGGGGAGCTGTTTTTT.

This clonotype came up many times. The chain employs TRBV6-1 and TRBJ1-2; D is ambiguous. Germline CDR1 reads MNHNS; CDR2 reads SASEGT. The CDR3 length is 13 residues. Trimming left V 6 bases short and J 5 bases short, with 13 bases between. In DNA, the CDR3 is TGTGCCAGCAGGTCCCAGGCCTTGTATGGCTACACCTTC. As protein: CASRSQALYGYTF.

In this sample, this clonotype turned up a few times. The J gene is TRBJ2-2, the V gene TRBV11-2; D unclear. The CDR3 length is 16 residues. The V gene's germline CDR1 is SGHAT and CDR2 FQNNGV. Trimming shortened V by 6 bases and J by 5 bases, and 19 bases separated the two germline ends. DNA of the CDR3: TGTGCCAGCAGGCCACCCTTACTCCTTGGAACCGGGGAGCTGTTTTTT. Translated, it gives CASRPPLLLGTGELFF.

At least ten counts were recorded for this clonotype. The genes are TRBV20-1 and TRBJ2-7, with TRBD1 matching 7 bases. Per germline, CDR1 DFQATT and CDR2 SNEGSKA (reference sequence). The CDR3 consists of 12 residues. With 4 bases clipped from V and 1 base from J, the junction kept 1 base outside the gene matches. CDR3 amino acids: CSAMGQSYEQYF. The CDR3 coding sequence is TGCAGTGCTATGGGACAGTCCTACGAGCAGTACTTC.

The V and J genes are TRBV9 and TRBJ2-3, with D perhaps TRBD2 (6 bases). Per germline, CDR1 SGDLS and CDR2 YYNGEE. The CDR3 consists of 14 residues. The V end was cut by 1 base, the J end by 5 bases, with 11 bases between. DNA for the CDR3: TGTGCCAGCAGCGTATTCCGGGAGCAAGATACGCAGTATTTT. Protein sequence: CASSVFREQDTQYF. Full variable domain (outside the CDR3, taken from reference TRBV9 and TRBJ2-3): DSGVTQTPKHLITATGQRVTLRCSPRSGDLSVYWYQQSLDQGLQFLIQYYNGEERAKGNILERFSAQQFPDLHSELNLSSLELGDSALYFCASSVFREQDTQYFGPGTRLTVL.

The rearrangement joins TRBV4-3 to TRBJ2-5; D is unclear. The germline V gene has CDR1 LGHNA and CDR2 YSLEER. V lost 0 bases, J lost 0 bases, and 11 bases lay in between. The CDR3 runs to 16 residues. The CDR3 DNA follows: TGCGCCAGCAGCCAAGAGTTTGGGCGGAACCAAGAGACCCAGTACTTC. Translated, it gives CASSQEFGRNQETQYF.

This clonotype showed up just once. V gene TRBV29-1 combines with J gene TRBJ2-5; TRBD1 or TRBD2 may be the D gene (5 bases each). With 7 bases removed from V and 2 bases from J, the gap between germline ends came to 11 bases. CDR3 length: 12 amino acids. Germline V gene data show CDR1 as SQVTM and CDR2 as ANQGSEA. The CDR3 DNA sequence: TGCAGCGCCCTGGGGGATCAAGAGACCCAGTACTTC. Encoded protein: CSALGDQETQYF.

Details on this clonotype: Compared with germline, one end of the junction differs, possibly owing to a read error. CDR3 sequence reads: CTSSLGAANTGELFF. The CDR3 bases are TGTACCAGCAGCTTAGGGGCGGCTAACACCGGGGAGCTGTTTTTT. This chain links TRBV7-9 with TRBJ2-2; tentatively, D is TRBD1 (5 bases). Germline V gene data show CDR1 as SEHNR and CDR2 as FQNEAQ (reference sequence). The CDR3 is 15 residues long.

This clonotype showed up many times. The DNA of the CDR3 is TGTGCCAGCAGTGGGAGCAACTATGGCTACACCTTC. Protein product: CASSGSNYGYTF. V usage is TRBV7-9 and J usage is TRBJ1-2; D ambiguous. Per germline, CDR1 SEHNR and CDR2 FQNEAQ (reference sequence). Trimming left V 6 bases short and J 2 bases short, with 7 bases between. The CDR3 extends over 12 amino acids.

This clonotype was observed a handful of times. V is TRBV4-1 and J is TRBJ2-2, with D unclear. Germline CDR1 reads MGHRA; CDR2 reads YSYEKL. V was pared by 1 base and J by 3 bases, with 9 bases between. The CDR3 covers 15 residues. CDR3 DNA sequence: TGCGCCAGCAGCCAAGTCCGGGTAGACACCGGGGAGCTGTTTTTT. Translation: CASSQVRVDTGELFF.

In its sample, this clonotype was seen a few times. V and J are TRBV5-6 and TRBJ1-5, with a tentative D call TRBD1 (5 bases). Germline CDR1 reads SGHDT; CDR2 reads YYEEEE. The CDR3 runs to 15 residues. The V end was cut by 2 bases, the J end by 5 bases, with 14 bases between. The CDR3 reads CASSFYRDGYQPQHF. The CDR3, as DNA: TGTGCCAGCAGCTTTTACCGGGACGGATATCAGCCCCAGCATTTT.

The gene calls are TRBV5-1 and TRBJ2-3; D might be TRBD1 (6 bases). The germline gives CDR1 SGHRS, CDR2 YFSETQ. CDR3 size: 16 residues. V was cut by 1 base and J by 4 bases, with 16 bases left in between. CDR3 coding DNA: TGCGCCAGCAGCTTGAGCGCCCCCCAGGGGTCAGATACGCAGTATTTT. Translated, it gives CASSLSAPQGSDTQYF.

This clonotype was counted between two and nine times. The J gene is TRBJ2-3, the V gene TRBV7-9; D is unclear. This CDR3 is 15 amino acids long. CDR1 is SEHNR, CDR2 FQNEAQ, per germline (reference sequence). The V end lost 5 bases, the J end lost 0 bases, and 12 bases lay between the germline ends. The CDR3 is CASSPGRSSTDTQYF. The CDR3 DNA sequence: TGTGCCAGCAGCCCTGGTCGATCTAGCACAGATACGCAGTATTTT.

This clonotype has only a few counts. The gene calls are TRBV29-1 and TRBJ2-2; D is uncertain. In germline, CDR1 is SQVTM, CDR2 ANQGSEA. V lost 5 bases and J 5 bases, leaving 6 bases between the germline ends. The CDR3 spans 11 residues. The CDR3, as DNA: TGCAGCGTTAAACGGACCGGGGAGCTGTTTTTT. Translation: CSVKRTGELFF.

The rearrangement links TRBV4-2 to TRBJ2-3; D is possibly TRBD2 (7 bases). Trimming removed 10 bases at V and 1 base at J, with 12 bases between. CDR3 length: 13 amino acids. From germline, CDR1 is LGHNA and CDR2 YNFKEQ. CDR3 sequence (DNA): TGTGCCACTCCCGGGGGGCGCACAGATACGCAGTATTTT. It yields the protein CATPGGRTDTQYF.

The chain has TRBV18 and TRBJ2-1, with 9 bases identical to TRBD1. This CDR3 spans 15 amino acids. Germline V gene lookup returns CDR1 KGHSH and CDR2 LQKENI. Losses at the gene ends were 1 base for V and 8 bases for J; bases not matched to a gene: 6. As DNA, the CDR3 is TGTGCCAGCTCACCACAACAGGGGGCTATGGATGAGCAGTTCTTC. This translates into CASSPQQGAMDEQFF.

This clonotype was counted at least ten times. The chain is built from TRBV21-1 and TRBJ2-7. TRBV21-1 is designated a pseudogene. CDR3 length: 8 amino acids. The CDR3 bases are TGTGCCAGCAGCAAAGGGTACTTC. Its translation: CASSKGYF.

This clonotype was picked up many times. This CDR3 reads CASSPQGGFGANVLTF. The DNA for the CDR3 is TGTGCCAGCAGCCCACAGGGGGGGTTCGGGGCCAACGTCCTGACTTTC. The rearrangement joins TRBV7-3 to TRBJ2-6, with a tentative D call TRBD1 (8 bases). This CDR3 has 16 residues. The germline CDR1 and CDR2 sequences are SGHTA and FQGTGA. The V gene lost 5 bases and the J gene lost 4 bases, with 15 bases spanning the gap.

This clonotype was observed a handful of times. The chain recombines TRBV12-3 or TRBV12-4 with TRBJ2-7; unclear D gene. This CDR3 region has 15 residues. Trimming took off 2 bases at V and 6 bases at J, with 17 bases between the two ends. CDR3 sequence reads: CASSLFPLLGSEQYF. CDR3 sequence (DNA): TGTGCCAGCAGTTTATTCCCCCTCCTTGGTTCCGAGCAGTACTTC.

This clonotype was seen only a few times. The CDR3 loop is CASSHRTSANTGELFF. CDR3 coding DNA: TGTGCCAGCAGCCACAGGACTAGCGCGAACACCGGGGAGCTGTTTTTT. This chain connects TRBV3-1 to TRBJ2-2; TRBD2 agrees at 9 bases. Germline CDR1 is LGHDT and CDR2 is YNNKEL (reference sequence). V lost 3 bases to trimming and J lost 0 bases; unmatched junction nucleotides: 2. This CDR3 contains 16 residues.

This clonotype was counted between two and nine times. V gene TRBV24-1 combines with J gene TRBJ2-1, with D possibly matching TRBD1 (6 bases). This CDR3 has 14 amino acids. CDR1 is KGHDR and CDR2 is SFDVKD in the germline V gene. Trimming shortened V by 5 bases and J by 6 bases, and 13 bases separated the two germline ends. DNA for the CDR3: TGTGCCACCAGTGCCAGGGGACAAATCAATGAGCAGTTCTTC. As protein: CATSARGQINEQFF.

This clonotype occurred a few times. J is TRBJ1-3 and V is TRBV29-1; no reliable D call. The CDR3 spans 15 residues. V lost 6 bases to trimming and J lost 0 bases, with 15 bases between them. Germline V gene sequence: CDR1 SQVTM, CDR2 ANQGSEA. The chain's CDR3 is CSVEAPAYSGNTIYF. The CDR3 nucleotides are TGCAGCGTCGAGGCGCCGGCTTACTCTGGAAACACCATATATTTT.

V usage is TRBV9 and J usage is TRBJ1-4; 7 bases align to TRBD1. CDR1 is SGDLS and CDR2 is YYNGEE in the germline V gene. With V trimmed by 3 bases and J by 7 bases, 6 bases remained unmatched. The CDR3 has 14 residues. The CDR3 spells CASSATGSGEKLFF. The CDR3, as DNA: TGTGCCAGCAGCGCGACAGGGTCTGGTGAAAAACTGTTTTTT.

The table lists this clonotype with a few counts. This sequence joins TRBV9 and TRBJ2-3; D unclear. V was trimmed by 6 bases and J by 3 bases, leaving 14 bases between them. Germline V gives CDR1 SGDLS, CDR2 YYNGEE. The CDR3 runs to 14 residues. The CDR3 region is CASNEGMGTDTQYF. The CDR3 DNA reads as TGTGCCAGCAACGAAGGGATGGGAACAGATACGCAGTATTTT.

V and J are TRBV6-5 and TRBJ2-5; D remains unclear. V gave up 3 bases and J gave up 4 bases, with 12 bases separating them. The CDR3 spans 14 residues. The germline V gene has CDR1 MNHEY and CDR2 SVGAGI. This CDR3 reads CASSYLGIGETQYF. The CDR3 region has the DNA TGTGCCAGCAGTTATTTGGGGATTGGAGAGACCCAGTACTTC.

J is TRBJ2-2 and V is TRBV6-2 or TRBV6-3; D ambiguous. Germline V gene sequence: CDR1 MNHEY, CDR2 SVGEGT. Trimming left V 4 bases short and J 5 bases short, with 5 bases between. The CDR3 is 12 residues long. CDR3 nucleotides: TGTGCCAGCAGTTGGTTGACCGGGGAGCTGTTTTTT. Translated: CASSWLTGELFF.

The chain uses TRBV9 and TRBJ1-2; D is undetermined. The CDR3 has 17 residues. Per germline, CDR1 SGDLS and CDR2 YYNGEE. Trimming removed 4 bases at V and 6 bases at J, with 25 bases between. The DNA for the CDR3 is TGTGCCAGCAGCCCCTTGGCTGGAGGGCCCCGAGGAGATGGCTACACCTTC. Encoded protein: CASSPLAGGPRGDGYTF.